Shown below are 3 T cell receptor beta chains from a single sample sequenced in a study of shared clonotypes between healthy human individuals. Assay: immunoSEQ multiplex PCR; the TCRdb copy retains only in-frame clones and omits some. The table includes around 1.9 million clones, roughly 91% detected once. Terminally differentiated effector memory CD45RA+ cells were excluded from the naive CD8 cells, which were CD45RO-negative and positively selected for CCR7. The sample consisted of naive CD8+ T cells from PBMCs. The source of these receptors is a man younger than 35 in good health. Some clones in this sample may be carry-over from other donors' samples.

The gene calls are TRBV4-2 and TRBJ1-4, with unresolved D. There are 21 residues in the CDR3. Trimming shortened V by 4 bases and J by 1 base, and 28 bases separated the two germline ends. The V gene's germline CDR1 is LGHNA and CDR2 YNFKEQ. The CDR3 DNA is TGTGCCAGCAGCCGACTTGGCCCGTGGGAGCAGCTCGATGTAACTAATGAAAAACTGTTTTTT. The encoded protein is CASSRLGPWEQLDVTNEKLFF.

V and J are TRBV28 and TRBJ1-1; 10 bases align to TRBD1. Germline V gene sequence: CDR1 MDHEN, CDR2 SYDVKM. CDR3 length: 14 amino acids. The V and J ends lost 6 bases and 5 bases, in that order; junction bases with no gene match: 6. The CDR3 nucleotides are TGTGCCAGCAGCGACAGGGGGCGCAATACTGAAGCTTTCTTT. It translates to CASSDRGRNTEAFF.

In its sample, this clone was seen a few times. This chain joins TRBV19 and TRBJ1-1; TRBD1 is a possible D gene (5 bases). From germline, CDR1 is LNHDA and CDR2 SQIVND (reference sequence). This CDR3 has 13 residues. Deletions cut 3 bases from V and 6 bases from J, with 11 bases between. CDR3 sequence: CASSIGGDPEAFF. DNA of the CDR3: TGTGCCAGTAGTATTGGAGGGGATCCTGAAGCTTTCTTT.